The next 27 T cell receptor beta chains were all read from a single sample in a study of T cells in Graves' hyperthyroidism and ophthalmopathy. Researchers took RNA transcripts and amplified the TCR beta CDR3 regions from them. Initially, a first-round RT-PCR of the TCR CDR3 employed the HTBI primer set. TCRdb reprocessed the multiplex PCR reads via MiXCR and lists one record per CDR3 protein. The data contain just under 750,000 distinct CDR3 sequences, 35% of them singletons. Sequencing used blood. These TCRs come from a woman between 40 and 55 years old with Graves' hyperthyroidism.

In its sample, this clonotype was seen once. The J gene is TRBJ1-2, the V gene TRBV6-1; no reliable D call. This CDR3 region has 13 residues. From germline, CDR1 is MNHNS and CDR2 SASEGT. The V and J ends lost 7 bases and 2 bases respectively, with 11 bases between them. The CDR3 DNA follows: TGTGCCAGCACCAAGTCGGGAAACTATGGCTACACCTTC. It encodes CASTKSGNYGYTF.

This chain uses TRBV5-1 with TRBJ1-3; 9 bases line up with TRBD1. The length of the CDR3 is 14 residues. Per the germline V gene, CDR1 is SGHRS and CDR2 is YFSETQ. Trimming removed 4 bases from V and 7 bases from J; junction bases left unmatched: 6. CDR3 DNA sequence: TGCGCCAGCAGCGGCGGGGGGACAGGGAACACCATATATTTT. The encoded protein is CASSGGGTGNTIYF.

In its sample, this clonotype was seen a few times. Possible read error: a much larger clone is one base away. The chain joins TRBV20-1 to TRBJ2-5, with D possibly TRBD1 on 6 matching bases. The V end was cut by 0 bases, the J end by 3 bases, with 11 bases between. Germline V gives CDR1 DFQATT, CDR2 SNEGSKA (reference sequence). CDR3 length equals 14 residues. As DNA, the CDR3 is TGCAGTGCTAGAGATGGGCAGGGGAAAGAGACCCAGTACTTC. It translates to CSARDGQGKETQYF.

This clonotype has a handful of counts. J is TRBJ2-7 and V is TRBV12-3 or TRBV12-4; no definite D call. V was clipped by 3 bases and J by 0 bases, with 9 bases between them. There are 14 residues in the CDR3. In DNA form, the CDR3 reads TGTGCCAGCAGTTTTAACCAGGACTCCTACGAGCAGTACTTC. Protein: CASSFNQDSYEQYF.

The rearrangement links TRBV12-3 or TRBV12-4 to TRBJ2-6; 8 bases align to TRBD1. The CDR3 is 21 amino acids. The junction had 19 bases not matched to a gene; V was cut back by 6 bases and J by 0 bases. The DNA for the CDR3 is TGTGCCAGCAGCCTTGTATGGCCCACAGGGGGGTCATTCTCTGGGGCCAACGTCCTGACTTTC. Its protein is CASSLVWPTGGSFSGANVLTF.

The gene calls are TRBV10-3 and TRBJ2-5; the D gene is possibly TRBD1 (6 bases). Trimming cost V 0 bases and J 1 base, with 15 bases left between them. Germline V gene data show CDR1 as ENHRY and CDR2 as SYGVKD. The CDR3 has 17 amino acids. The CDR3 loop reads CAISESRGTTGQETQYF. The CDR3 DNA follows: TGTGCCATCAGTGAGTCTAGAGGGACAACAGGCCAAGAGACCCAGTACTTC.

This clonotype was seen a handful of times. This chain links TRBV6-6 with TRBJ1-2; D uncertain. Germline-derived CDR1 and CDR2 are MNHNY and SVGAGI (reference sequence). This CDR3 has 11 residues. V was shortened by 5 bases and J by 8 bases, with 9 bases between the two germline ends. The CDR3 coding sequence is TGTGCCAGCAGTGGGCAGCAGGGCTACACCTTC. This gives the protein CASSGQQGYTF.

The chain couples TRBV6-6 to TRBJ1-3, with D uncertain. This CDR3 comprises 15 residues. CDR1 and CDR2 from the germline V gene are MNHNY and SVGAGI (reference sequence). Trimming took off 4 bases at V and 4 bases at J, with 14 bases between the two ends. The CDR3 loop is CASSLNRGVGNTIYF. DNA of the CDR3: TGTGCCAGCAGTTTAAATCGGGGAGTCGGAAACACCATATATTTT.

The chain couples TRBV7-3 to TRBJ1-6, with unresolved D. The V gene lost 8 bases and the J gene lost 8 bases, with 16 bases spanning the gap. The germline V gene encodes CDR1 SGHTA and CDR2 FQGTGA. This CDR3 comprises 14 residues. The CDR3 DNA is TGTGCCAGCTCACCAGGACGGTCAGATTCACCCCTCCACTTT. It codes for CASSPGRSDSPLHF.

Details on this clonotype: One end of the junction fails to match germline, which may point to a read error. This rearrangement joins TRBV7-2 to TRBJ1-4, with 9 bases lining up with TRBD1. The CDR3 is made up of 12 amino acids. Germline-derived CDR1 and CDR2 are SGHTA and FQGNSA. The chain's CDR3 is CASSPGTGKKFF. The CDR3 bases are TGCGCCAGCAGCCCCGGGACAGGGAAAAAGTTTTTT.

This clonotype was detected many times. This rearrangement joins TRBV19 to TRBJ1-5; a weak D match, TRBD1 (6 bases). Germline lookup yields CDR1 LNHDA and CDR2 SQIVND (reference sequence). The CDR3 has 15 residues. Trimming took 5 bases from V and 3 from J, leaving 14 bases between them. CDR3: CASSYETGLNQPQHF. The CDR3 region has the DNA TGTGCCAGTAGTTACGAGACAGGCCTCAATCAGCCCCAGCATTTT.

This clonotype was found a few times. The chain combines TRBV11-1 with TRBJ1-1; D unclear. In germline, CDR1 is SGHAT, CDR2 FQDESV (reference sequence). The V gene lost 5 bases and the J gene lost 7 bases, with 11 bases spanning the gap. This CDR3 comprises 12 residues. The CDR3 DNA follows: TGTGCCAGCAGCCCAAGGCAGTTTGAAGCTTTCTTT. Its translation: CASSPRQFEAFF.

The chain couples TRBV9 to TRBJ1-2, with D possibly matching TRBD1 (6 bases). CDR1 and CDR2 from the germline V gene are SGDLS and YYNGEE. With 4 bases removed from V and 6 bases from J, the gap between germline ends came to 25 bases. CDR3 size: 17 residues. CDR3 amino acids: CASSPYATGAQGDGYTF. Here the CDR3 DNA reads TGTGCCAGCAGCCCCTATGCCACGGGGGCGCAAGGGGATGGCTACACCTTC.

The V and J genes are TRBV6-1 and TRBJ2-2; weak D call: TRBD1 (5 bases). Trimming removed 7 bases at V and 6 bases at J, with 18 bases between. The V gene's germline CDR1 is MNHNS and CDR2 SASEGT. This CDR3 contains 15 residues. This CDR3 is CASNLRPTASGELFF. Written as DNA, the CDR3 is TGTGCCAGCAACCTTCGCCCGACAGCCTCCGGGGAGCTGTTTTTT.

The V and J genes are TRBV9 and TRBJ2-3, with 8 bases lining up with TRBD2. The CDR3 sequence is 16 residues long. Germline CDR1 reads SGDLS; CDR2 reads YYNGEE. The V segment lost 4 bases and the J segment 0 bases; nucleotides outside the gene matches: 7. The CDR3 is CASSKGLAASTDTQYF. Written as DNA, the CDR3 is TGTGCCAGCAGCAAAGGACTAGCTGCTAGCACAGATACGCAGTATTTT.

This clonotype occurred many times. V gene TRBV20-1 combines with J gene TRBJ1-2; TRBD1 might be the D (5 bases). Per the germline V gene, CDR1 is DFQATT and CDR2 is SNEGSKA (reference sequence). Trimming cost V 3 bases and J 4 bases, with 12 bases left between them. CDR3 length equals 13 residues. Written as DNA, the CDR3 is TGCAGTGCTAGTGACCAGGGAGGCTATGGCTACACCTTC. Protein product: CSASDQGGYGYTF.

The rearrangement links TRBV19 to TRBJ1-5; TRBD1 matches at 9 bases. CDR1 is LNHDA, CDR2 SQIVND, per germline (reference sequence). The CDR3 has 15 residues. Unmatched junction bases numbered 6, after V lost 7 bases and J lost 2 bases. This chain's CDR3 is CASKTTGGGNQPQHF. Written as DNA, the CDR3 is TGTGCCAGTAAGACGACAGGGGGGGGCAATCAGCCCCAGCATTTT.

Remarks on this clonotype: A read error is possible here, since a much larger clone lies one base away. The DNA of the CDR3 is TGTGCCAGCAGTGGACAGGGGAGTCAGCCCCAGCATTTT. Protein sequence: CASSGQGSQPQHF. The rearrangement uses TRBV12-3 or TRBV12-4 and TRBJ1-5; TRBD1 agrees at 9 bases. The CDR3 covers 13 residues. The ends lost 5 bases at V and 6 bases at J; junction bases unmatched: 2.

This chain joins TRBV6-2 or TRBV6-3 and TRBJ2-7, with 7 bases that match TRBD2. After removal of 7 bases from V and 4 bases from J, the junction contained 7 bases not matched to a gene. From germline, CDR1 is MNHEY and CDR2 SVGEGT. The CDR3 length is 13 residues. The CDR3 DNA follows: TGTGCCAGCACCTCGCGGGGGTTGTACGAGCAGTACTTC. Translated, it gives CASTSRGLYEQYF.

On this clonotype itself: A much larger clone sits a single nucleotide away, making a read error possible. The genes are TRBV2 and TRBJ2-5; D is uncertain. The germline V gene has CDR1 SNHLY and CDR2 FYNNEI. The CDR3 has 14 amino acids. Here the CDR3 DNA reads TGTGCCAGCAGCTTGGGTACAGCTCAAGAGATCCAGTACTTC. Translation gives CASSLGTAQEIQYF. Based on the CDR3 plus reference TRBV2 and TRBJ2-5, the full variable domain is EPEVTQTPSHQVTQMGQEVILRCVPISNHLYFYWYRQILGQKVEFLVSFYNNEISEKSEIFDDQFSVERPDGSNFTLKIRSTKLEDSAMYFCASSLGTAQEIQYFGPGTRLLVL.

The rearrangement joins TRBV7-2 to TRBJ2-5, with 7 nucleotides matching TRBD2. Per germline, CDR1 SGHTA and CDR2 FQGNSA. J lost 7 bases, V lost 5 bases, and 10 bases had no gene match. The CDR3 runs to 14 residues. CDR3 coding DNA: TGTGCCAGCAGCGTTAGCGGGTCCCTGGGGACCCAGTACTTC. Translation gives CASSVSGSLGTQYF.

A note on this clonotype: A much larger clone is a single base away; this may be a read error. The rearrangement joins TRBV10-3 to TRBJ2-7; D perhaps matches TRBD2 (6 bases). V lost 6 bases to trimming and J lost 5 bases, with 14 bases between them. Looked up from germline, CDR1 is ENHRY and CDR2 is SYGVKD. CDR3 length: 13 residues. The CDR3 is CAISSGPGDEQYF. The DNA of the CDR3 is TGTGCCATCAGCTCGGGGCCGGGGGACGAGCAGTACTTC.

This clonotype has a count of ten or more. This sequence joins TRBV2 and TRBJ2-7; TRBD2 matches at 13 bases. Germline loops: CDR1 SNHLY, CDR2 FYNNEI. This CDR3 spans 17 amino acids. Unmatched junction bases numbered 7, after V lost 0 bases and J lost 5 bases. CDR3 region: CASSEAARTSGRNEQYF. CDR3 coding DNA: TGTGCCAGCAGTGAAGCGGCCAGGACTAGCGGGAGAAACGAGCAGTACTTC.

The J gene is TRBJ2-2, the V gene TRBV6-1; the D gene is possibly TRBD2 (6 bases). This CDR3 has 13 residues. The germline V gene has CDR1 MNHNS and CDR2 SASEGT. V shed 6 bases and J shed 6 bases, with 11 bases lying between them. CDR3 bases: TGTGCCAGCAGCGTGACTAGTGCCGGGGAGCTGTTTTTT. Amino acids: CASSVTSAGELFF.

This clonotype was counted ten times or more. CDR3: CSARGGDNYGYTF. Written as DNA, the CDR3 is TGCAGTGCTAGAGGGGGGGATAACTATGGCTACACCTTC. The chain has TRBV20-1 and TRBJ1-2; D may be TRBD1 (5 bases). Trimming removed 1 base at V and 1 base at J, with 7 bases between. Germline V gives CDR1 DFQATT, CDR2 SNEGSKA (reference sequence). CDR3 length equals 13 residues.

The chain carries TRBV7-9 and TRBJ1-5; D remains unclear. This CDR3 region has 12 residues. CDR1 and CDR2 from the germline V gene are SEHNR and FQNEAQ (reference sequence). V lost 7 bases, J lost 7 bases, and 11 bases lay in between. The CDR3 sequence is CASNPLRQPQHF. DNA of the CDR3: TGTGCCAGCAACCCCCTTCGGCAGCCCCAGCATTTT.

The CDR3 protein is CSWTGTQYF. CDR3 bases: TGCAGTTGGACGGGTACCCAGTACTTC. The V call is TRBV29-1, the J call TRBJ2-5; D unclear. The CDR3 loop spans 9 amino acids. CDR1 and CDR2 (germline): SQVTM, ANQGSEA.